This is a list of T cell receptor beta chains from one sample in a study of regulatory T cells in long-lasting Graves disease. TCRdb re-called the multiplex PCR reads with MiXCR, one entry per CDR3 protein. The repertoire holds about 610,000 distinct CDR3 sequences, with roughly 16% as singletons. This sample was shared with a second study, whose subject was T cells in Graves' hyperthyroidism and ophthalmopathy.

The material was peripheral blood mononuclear cells (PBMCs), obtained at new diagnosis, from a patient treated with antithyroid drugs. The source of these receptors is a man between 18 and 35 years old with Graves disease. The CDR3 runs from the conserved cysteine through the conserved F or W. D genes are given only for firm matches. Size tells how often a clone was seen (once, few, many) or the class of an expanded clone, and some rows leave it out.

j_gene: TRBJ2-7
v_gene: TRBV5-1
abundance: many
d_gene: TRBD2
CDR3aa: CASSLTGTSSYEQYF
CDR3nt: TGCGCCAGCAGCTTAACCGGGACTAGCAGCTACGAGCAGTACTTC

j_gene: TRBJ2-1
v_gene: TRBV29-1
abundance: many
d_gene: NA
CDR3aa: CSVTRSRGRANEQFF
CDR3nt: TGCAGCGTTACAAGAAGCAGGGGGAGGGCCAATGAGCAGTTCTTC

j_gene: TRBJ1-1
v_gene: TRBV29-1
abundance: NA
d_gene: NA
CDR3aa: CSGLRENTEAFF
CDR3nt: TGCAGCGGCCTCAGGGAGAACACTGAAGCTTTCTTT

j_gene: TRBJ2-5
v_gene: TRBV9
abundance: NA
d_gene: NA
CDR3aa: CASSVGASPYQETQYF
CDR3nt: TGTGCCAGCAGCGTAGGGGCTAGCCCGTACCAAGAGACCCAGTACTTC

j_gene: TRBJ2-1
v_gene: TRBV3-1
abundance: once
d_gene: TRBD2
CDR3aa: CASSQSSGRRYNEQFF
CDR3nt: TGTGCCAGCAGCCAATCAAGCGGGAGGAGATACAATGAGCAGTTCTTC

j_gene: TRBJ1-5
v_gene: TRBV20-1
abundance: few
d_gene: NA
CDR3aa: CSARAAGSNQPQHF
CDR3nt: TGCAGTGCTAGAGCTGCAGGGAGCAATCAGCCCCAGCATTTT

j_gene: TRBJ2-7
v_gene: TRBV30
abundance: many
d_gene: NA
CDR3aa: CAWSIGPFGEQYF
CDR3nt: TGTGCCTGGAGTATAGGGCCCTTCGGGGAGCAGTACTTC

j_gene: TRBJ1-2
v_gene: TRBV5-1
abundance: NA
d_gene: NA
CDR3aa: CASSSLRDAYGYTF
CDR3nt: TGCGCCAGCAGCTCCCTCAGGGATGCCTATGGCTACACCTTC

j_gene: TRBJ1-1
v_gene: TRBV5-6
abundance: few
d_gene: NA
CDR3aa: CASSESEWDALNTEAFF
CDR3nt: TGTGCCAGCAGCGAGAGTGAGTGGGACGCTTTGAACACTGAAGCTTTCTTT

j_gene: TRBJ1-1
v_gene: TRBV29-1
abundance: NA
d_gene: NA
CDR3aa: CSSSGGTEAFF
CDR3nt: TGCAGCTCATCGGGGGGGACTGAAGCTTTCTTT

j_gene: TRBJ2-5
v_gene: TRBV7-9
abundance: many
d_gene: TRBD1
CDR3aa: CASSRGQGAETQYF
CDR3nt: TGTGCCAGCAGCCGAGGACAGGGGGCAGAGACCCAGTACTTC

j_gene: TRBJ1-5
v_gene: TRBV28
abundance: NA
d_gene: NA
CDR3aa: CASSPNLGSNQPQHF
CDR3nt: TGTGCCAGCAGTCCGAACCTGGGGAGCAATCAGCCCCAGCATTTT

j_gene: TRBJ2-1
v_gene: TRBV28
abundance: many
d_gene: TRBD2
CDR3aa: CASSLQGLAGNEQFF
CDR3nt: TGTGCCAGCAGTTTACAGGGACTAGCGGGTAATGAGCAGTTCTTC

j_gene: TRBJ2-7
v_gene: TRBV12-3/TRBV12-4
abundance: many
d_gene: NA
CDR3aa: CASSSSRGYEQYF
CDR3nt: TGTGCCAGCAGTTCATCCAGGGGTTACGAGCAGTACTTC

j_gene: TRBJ1-2
v_gene: TRBV7-9
abundance: NA
d_gene: NA
CDR3aa: CASSFTGAGEGYTF
CDR3nt: TGTGCCAGCAGCTTCACTGGGGCAGGGGAAGGCTACACCTTC

j_gene: TRBJ2-1
v_gene: TRBV27
abundance: many
d_gene: TRBD2
CDR3aa: CASSPHGLAGNNEQFF
CDR3nt: TGTGCCAGCAGCCCCCATGGACTAGCGGGAAACAATGAGCAGTTCTTC

j_gene: TRBJ2-3
v_gene: TRBV6-2/TRBV6-3
abundance: many
d_gene: NA
CDR3aa: CASSYLAGPDTQYF
CDR3nt: TGTGCCAGCAGTTACCTGGCAGGGCCAGATACGCAGTATTTT

j_gene: TRBJ2-5
v_gene: TRBV12-3/TRBV12-4
abundance: many
d_gene: TRBD2
CDR3aa: CASSFGGRIETQYF
CDR3nt: TGTGCCAGCAGTTTCGGCGGGAGGATTGAGACCCAGTACTTC

j_gene: TRBJ2-3
v_gene: TRBV2
abundance: many
d_gene: NA
CDR3aa: CASSDLRRALFTDTQYF
CDR3nt: TGTGCCAGCAGTGATCTTCGCCGGGCTCTATTCACAGATACGCAGTATTTT

j_gene: TRBJ2-1
v_gene: TRBV3-1
abundance: NA
d_gene: NA
CDR3aa: CASSQEVLSYNEQFF
CDR3nt: TGTGCCAGCAGCCAAGAGGTACTATCCTACAATGAGCAGTTCTTC

j_gene: TRBJ2-5
v_gene: TRBV30
abundance: NA
d_gene: NA
CDR3aa: CAWSGVSTETQYF
CDR3nt: TGTGCCTGGAGTGGGGTTAGCACAGAGACCCAGTACTTC

j_gene: TRBJ1-1
v_gene: TRBV12-3/TRBV12-4
abundance: many
d_gene: NA
CDR3aa: CASSLGDLGSNTEAFF
CDR3nt: TGTGCCAGCAGTTTAGGGGATTTGGGCAGTAACACTGAAGCTTTCTTT

j_gene: TRBJ2-1
v_gene: TRBV6-9
abundance: NA
d_gene: TRBD1
CDR3aa: CASSYTPPGTGYNEQLF
CDR3nt: TGTGCCAGCAGTTACACCCCCCCCGGGACAGGGTACAATGAGCAGCTCTTC

j_gene: TRBJ2-2
v_gene: TRBV15
abundance: NA
d_gene: NA
CDR3aa: CATSRDSAIMAANTGELFF
CDR3nt: TGTGCCACCAGCAGAGATTCCGCCATAATGGCAGCAAACACCGGGGAGCTGTTTTTT

j_gene: TRBJ1-1
v_gene: TRBV20-1
abundance: many
d_gene: NA
CDR3aa: CSAREGYRVGLNTEAFF
CDR3nt: TGCAGTGCTAGAGAGGGGTACAGGGTAGGATTGAACACTGAAGCTTTCTTT

j_gene: TRBJ2-1
v_gene: TRBV30
abundance: many
d_gene: NA
CDR3aa: CAWSVRAGLHEQFF
CDR3nt: TGTGCCTGGAGTGTAAGAGCAGGACTCCATGAGCAGTTCTTC

j_gene: TRBJ2-1
v_gene: TRBV4-2
abundance: few
d_gene: TRBD2
CDR3aa: CASSQDIAGGPRNEQFF
CDR3nt: TGTGCCAGCAGCCAAGATATAGCGGGAGGGCCTAGAAATGAGCAGTTCTTC

j_gene: TRBJ1-6
v_gene: TRBV2
abundance: few
d_gene: TRBD1
CDR3aa: CASEDRGVSSYNSPLHF
CDR3nt: TGTGCCAGCGAGGACAGGGGCGTTAGCTCCTATAATTCACCCCTCCACTTT

j_gene: TRBJ2-7
v_gene: TRBV9
abundance: few
d_gene: NA
CDR3aa: CASSVEDTAYEQYF
CDR3nt: TGTGCCAGCAGCGTAGAGGACACCGCCTACGAGCAGTACTTC

j_gene: TRBJ2-7
v_gene: TRBV18
abundance: many
d_gene: TRBD1
CDR3aa: CASSPSATGLYEQYF
CDR3nt: TGTGCCAGCTCACCTTCCGCGACAGGGCTCTACGAGCAGTACTTC

j_gene: TRBJ2-1
v_gene: TRBV9
abundance: NA
d_gene: TRBD2
CDR3aa: CASSVERAGGEHNEQFF
CDR3nt: TGTGCCAGCAGCGTAGAGCGGGCGGGAGGGGAACACAATGAGCAGTTCTTC

j_gene: TRBJ1-5
v_gene: TRBV30
abundance: NA
d_gene: NA
CDR3aa: CAWSVGWNQPQHF
CDR3nt: TGTGCCTGGAGTGTAGGCTGGAATCAGCCCCAGCATTTT

j_gene: TRBJ1-4
v_gene: TRBV28
abundance: many
d_gene: TRBD1
CDR3aa: CASRDRGTNEKLFF
CDR3nt: TGTGCCAGCAGGGACAGGGGAACTAATGAAAAACTGTTTTTT

j_gene: TRBJ2-1
v_gene: TRBV20-1
abundance: few
d_gene: TRBD2
CDR3aa: CSAATSGNSYNEQFF
CDR3nt: TGCAGTGCTGCGACTAGCGGGAACTCCTACAATGAGCAGTTCTTC

j_gene: TRBJ1-5
v_gene: TRBV24-1
abundance: many
d_gene: TRBD1
CDR3aa: CATSDLLGQGVPRTQHF
CDR3nt: TGTGCCACCAGTGATTTGCTGGGACAGGGGGTGCCCCGGACCCAGCATTTT

j_gene: TRBJ2-3
v_gene: TRBV7-3
abundance: NA
d_gene: NA
CDR3aa: CASSLGPGYSTDTQYF
CDR3nt: TGTGCCAGCAGTCTAGGGCCTGGGTATAGCACAGATACGCAGTATTTT

j_gene: TRBJ2-5
v_gene: TRBV29-1
abundance: few
d_gene: TRBD1
CDR3aa: CSGQDRTGGQETQYF
CDR3nt: TGCAGCGGCCAAGACAGGACAGGGGGCCAAGAGACCCAGTACTTC

j_gene: TRBJ2-7
v_gene: TRBV11-1
abundance: many
d_gene: TRBD1
CDR3aa: CASSFMTGAYEQYF
CDR3nt: TGTGCCAGCAGCTTTATGACAGGGGCCTACGAGCAGTACTTC

j_gene: TRBJ2-5
v_gene: TRBV5-5
abundance: few
d_gene: NA
CDR3aa: CASSPTPVEGETQYF
CDR3nt: TGTGCCAGCAGCCCTACCCCTGTTGAGGGGGAGACCCAGTACTTC

j_gene: TRBJ2-1
v_gene: TRBV7-2
abundance: few
d_gene: TRBD2
CDR3aa: CASSPKGLVHEQFF
CDR3nt: TGTGCCAGCAGCCCAAAGGGACTAGTACATGAGCAGTTCTTC